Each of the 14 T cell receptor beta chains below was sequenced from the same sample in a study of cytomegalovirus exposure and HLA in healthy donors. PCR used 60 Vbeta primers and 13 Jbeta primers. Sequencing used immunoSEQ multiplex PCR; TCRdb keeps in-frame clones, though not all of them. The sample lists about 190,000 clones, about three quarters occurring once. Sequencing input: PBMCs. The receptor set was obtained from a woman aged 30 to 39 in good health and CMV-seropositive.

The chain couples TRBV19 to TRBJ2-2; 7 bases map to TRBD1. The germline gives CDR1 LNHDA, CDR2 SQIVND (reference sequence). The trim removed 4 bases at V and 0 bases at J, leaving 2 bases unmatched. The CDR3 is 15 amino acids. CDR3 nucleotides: TGTGCCAGTAGTAGGCAGGGGGCGAACACCGGGGAGCTGTTTTTT. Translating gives CASSRQGANTGELFF.

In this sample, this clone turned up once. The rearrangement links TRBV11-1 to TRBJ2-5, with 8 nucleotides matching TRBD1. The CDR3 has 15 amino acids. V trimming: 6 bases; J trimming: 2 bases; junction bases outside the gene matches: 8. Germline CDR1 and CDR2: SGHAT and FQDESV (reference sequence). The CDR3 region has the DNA TGTGCCAGCAGACGCCCCGGGACAGGACAAGAGACCCAGTACTTC. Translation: CASRRPGTGQETQYF.

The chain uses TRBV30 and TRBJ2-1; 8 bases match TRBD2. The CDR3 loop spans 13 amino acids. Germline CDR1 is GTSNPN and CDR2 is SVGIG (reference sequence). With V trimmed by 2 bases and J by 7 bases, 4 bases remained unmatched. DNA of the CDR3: TGTGCCTGGAGTCGACTAGCGCGGAATGAGCAGTTCTTC. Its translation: CAWSRLARNEQFF.

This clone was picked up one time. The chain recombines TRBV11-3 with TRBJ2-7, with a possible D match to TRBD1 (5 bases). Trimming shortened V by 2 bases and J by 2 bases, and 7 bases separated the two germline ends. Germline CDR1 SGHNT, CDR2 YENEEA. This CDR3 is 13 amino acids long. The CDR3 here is CASSLPGTYEQYF. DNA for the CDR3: TGTGCCAGCAGCTTACCAGGGACCTACGAGCAGTACTTC.

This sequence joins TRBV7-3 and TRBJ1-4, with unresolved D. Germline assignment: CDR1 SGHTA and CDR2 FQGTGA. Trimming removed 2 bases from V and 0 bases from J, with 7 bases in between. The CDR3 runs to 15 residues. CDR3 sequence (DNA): TGTGCCAGCAGCTTACAGTCAGCAACTAATGAAAAACTGTTTTTT. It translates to CASSLQSATNEKLFF.

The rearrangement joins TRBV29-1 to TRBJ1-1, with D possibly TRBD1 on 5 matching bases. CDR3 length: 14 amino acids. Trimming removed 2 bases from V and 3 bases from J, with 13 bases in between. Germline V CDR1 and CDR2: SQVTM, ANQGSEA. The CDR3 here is CSVEQGSADTEAFF. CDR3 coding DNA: TGCAGCGTTGAACAGGGCTCGGCGGACACTGAAGCTTTCTTT.

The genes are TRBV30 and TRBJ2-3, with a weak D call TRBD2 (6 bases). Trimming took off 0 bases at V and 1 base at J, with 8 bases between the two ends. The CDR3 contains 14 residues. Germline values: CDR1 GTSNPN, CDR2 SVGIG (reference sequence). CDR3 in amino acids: CAWSVRGGTDTQYF. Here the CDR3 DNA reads TGTGCCTGGAGTGTTCGCGGGGGCACAGATACGCAGTATTTT.

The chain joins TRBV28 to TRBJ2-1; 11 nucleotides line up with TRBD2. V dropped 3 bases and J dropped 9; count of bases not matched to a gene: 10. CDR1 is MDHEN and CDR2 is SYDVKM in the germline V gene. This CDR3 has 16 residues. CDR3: CASSLSGLAERVEQFF. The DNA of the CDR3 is TGTGCCAGCAGTTTGTCGGGACTAGCGGAGAGAGTTGAGCAGTTCTTC.

Written as DNA, the CDR3 is TGTGCCAGTATAGGGCCGGGACAGGTCGATGGCTACACCTTC. It encodes CASIGPGQVDGYTF. The V and J genes are TRBV7-2 and TRBJ1-2, with 8 positions matching TRBD1. The CDR3 is 14 residues long. J was trimmed by 6 bases and V by 9 bases; bases with no gene match: 12. The germline V gene has CDR1 SGHTA and CDR2 FQGNSA. Using reference TRBV7-2 and TRBJ1-2 for the parts outside the CDR3, the full variable domain is GAGVSQSPSNKVTEKGKDVELRCDPISGHTALYWYRQSLGQGLEFLIYFQGNSAPDKSGLPSDRFSAERTGGSVSTLTIQRTQQEDSAVYLCASIGPGQVDGYTFGSGTRLTVV.

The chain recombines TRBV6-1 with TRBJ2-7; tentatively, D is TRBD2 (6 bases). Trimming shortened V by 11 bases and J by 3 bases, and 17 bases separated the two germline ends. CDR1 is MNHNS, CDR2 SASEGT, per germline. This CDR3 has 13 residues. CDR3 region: CACSASVVYEQYF. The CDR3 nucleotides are TGTGCCTGCTCGGCTAGCGTAGTCTACGAGCAGTACTTC.

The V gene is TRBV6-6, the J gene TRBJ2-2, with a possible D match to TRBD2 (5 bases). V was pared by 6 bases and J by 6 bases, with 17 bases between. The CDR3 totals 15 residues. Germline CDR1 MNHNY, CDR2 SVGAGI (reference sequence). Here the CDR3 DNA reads TGTGCCAGCAGGCCCCGAGAGGGTGACGCCGGGGAGCTGTTTTTT. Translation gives CASRPREGDAGELFF.

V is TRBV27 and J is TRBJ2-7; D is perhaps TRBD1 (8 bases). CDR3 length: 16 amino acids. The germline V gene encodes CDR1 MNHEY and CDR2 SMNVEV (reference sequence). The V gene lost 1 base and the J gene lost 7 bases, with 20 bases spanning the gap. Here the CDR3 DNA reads TGTGCCAGCAGTTTATTCAACCCGAACAGGGGGGGAGAGCAGTACTTC. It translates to CASSLFNPNRGGEQYF.

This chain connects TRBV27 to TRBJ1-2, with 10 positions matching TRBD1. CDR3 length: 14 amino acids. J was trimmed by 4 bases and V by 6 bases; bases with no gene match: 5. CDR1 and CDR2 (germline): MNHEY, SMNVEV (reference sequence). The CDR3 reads CASRRQGASYGYTF. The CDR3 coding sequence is TGTGCCAGCAGGCGACAGGGGGCTAGCTATGGCTACACCTTC.

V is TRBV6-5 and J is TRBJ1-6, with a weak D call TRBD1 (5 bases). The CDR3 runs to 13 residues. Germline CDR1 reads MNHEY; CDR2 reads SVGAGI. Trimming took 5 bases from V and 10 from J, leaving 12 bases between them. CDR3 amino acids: CASSQGEGSPLHF. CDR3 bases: TGTGCCAGCAGTCAAGGGGAAGGATCACCCCTCCACTTT.